The 3 T cell receptor beta chains below were found in one sample sequenced in a study of T-cell reconstitution after alpha-beta-depleted transplantation in children. Unique molecular identifiers tagged the TCRbeta library. TCRdb re-analysed the PCR reads in MiXCR, keeping a single row per CDR3 protein. Here the sample spans about 300,000 distinct CDR3 sequences, 10% being singletons. This specimen was PBMCs, taken before TCRalphabeta/CD19-depleted stem cell transplant. All receptors come from a boy in the first two years of life with acute myeloid leukemia, due to receive a stem cell transplant.

This clonotype was seen many times. The chain carries TRBV5-1 and TRBJ2-7, with 8 bases lining up with TRBD2. This CDR3 is built from 14 residues. V lost 0 bases, J lost 3 bases, and 2 bases stayed unmatched. The germline V gene encodes CDR1 SGHRS and CDR2 YFSETQ. CDR3 residues: CASSLVSGSYEQYF. The CDR3 coding sequence is TGCGCCAGCAGCTTGGTGAGCGGGAGCTACGAGCAGTACTTC. Combining the CDR3 with reference TRBV5-1 and TRBJ2-7 gives the whole variable domain KAGVTQTPRYLIKTRGQQVTLSCSPISGHRSVSWYQQTPGQGLQFLFEYFSETQRNKGNFPGRFSGRQFSNSRSEMNVSTLELGDSALYLCASSLVSGSYEQYFGPGTRLTVT.

The J gene is TRBJ2-1, the V gene TRBV12-3 or TRBV12-4; 8 nucleotides line up with TRBD2. This CDR3 is built from 19 residues. Germline trimming cut 4 bases from V and 0 bases from J; bases unmatched to any gene: 14. CDR3 amino acids: CASSSGVAGLSSSYNEQFF. As DNA, the CDR3 is TGTGCCAGCAGTTCCGGAGTAGCGGGGCTATCAAGCTCCTACAATGAGCAGTTCTTC.

This clonotype was detected many times. The chain recombines TRBV12-3 or TRBV12-4 with TRBJ2-7, with D perhaps TRBD1 or TRBD2 (5 bases each). The CDR3 totals 15 residues. Trimming removed 6 bases at V and 4 bases at J, with 19 bases between. Here the CDR3 DNA reads TGTGCCAGCAGCCGATCCCCGGGACCAAGGTACGAGCAGTACTTC. The encoded protein is CASSRSPGPRYEQYF.